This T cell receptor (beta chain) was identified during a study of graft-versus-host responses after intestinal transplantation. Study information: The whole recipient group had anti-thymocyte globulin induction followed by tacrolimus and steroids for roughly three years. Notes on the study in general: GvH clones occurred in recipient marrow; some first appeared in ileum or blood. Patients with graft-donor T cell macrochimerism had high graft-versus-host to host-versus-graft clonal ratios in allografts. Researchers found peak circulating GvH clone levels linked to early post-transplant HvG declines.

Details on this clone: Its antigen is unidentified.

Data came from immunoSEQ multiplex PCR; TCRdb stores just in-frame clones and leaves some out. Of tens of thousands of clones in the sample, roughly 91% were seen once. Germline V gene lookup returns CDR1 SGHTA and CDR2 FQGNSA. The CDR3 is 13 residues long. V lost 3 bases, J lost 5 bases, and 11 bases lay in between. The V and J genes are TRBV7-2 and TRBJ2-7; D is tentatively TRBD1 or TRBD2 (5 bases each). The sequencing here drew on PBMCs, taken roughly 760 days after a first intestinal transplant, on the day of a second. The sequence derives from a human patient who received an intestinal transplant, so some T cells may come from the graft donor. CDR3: CASSFRGVHEQYF. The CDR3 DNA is TGTGCCAGCAGCTTTCGGGGCGTCCACGAGCAGTACTTC.